The clone carrying this T cell receptor (beta chain) was seen just once. The antigen remains unidentified. These data belong to a study of cytomegalovirus exposure and HLA in healthy donors. Study observations and caveats: According to reports, the classifier identified cytomegalovirus status with high specificity and sensitivity.

Trimming left V 2 bases short and J 5 bases short, with 16 bases between. Germline CDR1 and CDR2: SGHDN and FVKESK. This CDR3 has 15 residues. Using immunoSEQ multiplex PCR, the repertoire was profiled, and TCRdb retains in-frame clones only, with some absent. The sample has under 75,000 clones; about 91% are singletons. The source of this sequence is a man aged 18-30 years in good health and CMV-seropositive. Sequencing was done on a sample of PBMCs. The chain has TRBV14 and TRBJ2-7; a weak D match, TRBD1 (6 bases). This CDR3 is CASSQQWVRGHEQYF. In DNA form, the CDR3 reads TGTGCCAGCAGCCAACAGTGGGTCAGGGGCCACGAGCAGTACTTC. Based on the CDR3 plus reference TRBV14 and TRBJ2-7, the full variable domain is EAGVTQFPSHSVIEKGQTVTLRCDPISGHDNLYWYRRVMGKEIKFLLHFVKESKQDESGMPNNRFLAERTGGTYSTLKVQPAELEDSGVYFCASSQQWVRGHEQYFGPGTRLTVT.